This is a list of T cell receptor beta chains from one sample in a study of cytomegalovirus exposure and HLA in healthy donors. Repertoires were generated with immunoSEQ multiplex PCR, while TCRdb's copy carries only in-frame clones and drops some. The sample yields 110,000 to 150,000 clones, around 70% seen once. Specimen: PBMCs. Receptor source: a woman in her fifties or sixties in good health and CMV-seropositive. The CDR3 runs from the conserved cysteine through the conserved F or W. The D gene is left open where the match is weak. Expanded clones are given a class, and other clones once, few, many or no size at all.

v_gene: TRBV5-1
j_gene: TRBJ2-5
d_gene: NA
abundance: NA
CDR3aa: CASSLEAGIPETQYF
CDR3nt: TGCGCCAGCAGCTTGGAGGCGGGGATCCCAGAGACCCAGTACTTC

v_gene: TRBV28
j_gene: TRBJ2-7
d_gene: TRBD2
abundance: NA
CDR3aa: CASTLLASADEQYF
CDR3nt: TGTGCCAGCACGCTACTAGCGTCGGCCGACGAGCAGTACTTC

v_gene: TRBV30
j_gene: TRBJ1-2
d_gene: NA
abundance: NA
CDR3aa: CAWGGASQTF
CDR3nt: TGTGCCTGGGGGGGGGCCAGTCAAACTTTC

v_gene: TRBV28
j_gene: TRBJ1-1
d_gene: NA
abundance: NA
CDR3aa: CASSLTEGYTEAFF
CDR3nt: TGTGCCAGCAGTTTAACAGAGGGATACACTGAAGCTTTCTTT

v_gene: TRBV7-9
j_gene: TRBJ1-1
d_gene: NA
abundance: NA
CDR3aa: CASSLGSMNTEAFF
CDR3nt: TGTGCCAGCAGCTTAGGCAGTATGAACACTGAAGCTTTCTTT

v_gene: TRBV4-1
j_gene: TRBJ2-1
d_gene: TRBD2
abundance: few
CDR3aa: CASSQDLSGSHNEQFF
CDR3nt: TGCGCCAGCAGCCAAGATCTTAGCGGGAGCCACAATGAGCAGTTCTTC

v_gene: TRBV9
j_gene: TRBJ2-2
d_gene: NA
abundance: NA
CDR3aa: CASSPNKGPNTGELFF
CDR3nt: TGTGCCAGCAGCCCCAATAAGGGGCCGAACACCGGGGAGCTGTTTTTT

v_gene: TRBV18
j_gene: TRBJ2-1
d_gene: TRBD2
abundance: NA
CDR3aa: CASSPGTSANEQFF
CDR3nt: TGTGCCAGCTCACCAGGGACTAGCGCCAATGAGCAGTTCTTC

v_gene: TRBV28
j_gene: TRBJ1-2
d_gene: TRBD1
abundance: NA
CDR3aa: CASSLFRQGASGYTF
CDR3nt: TGTGCCAGCAGTTTATTCCGCCAGGGGGCTTCTGGCTACACCTTC

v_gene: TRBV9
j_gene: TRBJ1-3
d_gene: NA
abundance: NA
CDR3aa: CASSPPSGTSGNTIYF
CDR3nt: TGTGCCAGCAGCCCCCCCTCGGGTACGTCTGGAAACACCATATATTTT

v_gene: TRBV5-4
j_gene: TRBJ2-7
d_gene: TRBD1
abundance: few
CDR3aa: CASSTGTDLYEQYF
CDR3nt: TGTGCCAGCAGCACCGGGACAGACCTCTACGAGCAGTACTTC

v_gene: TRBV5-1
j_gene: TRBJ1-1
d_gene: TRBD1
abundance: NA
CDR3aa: CASSEKGQGDTEAFF
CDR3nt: TGCGCCAGCAGCGAAAAGGGACAGGGGGACACTGAAGCTTTCTTT

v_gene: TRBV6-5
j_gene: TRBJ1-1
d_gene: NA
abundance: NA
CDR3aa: CATQRVMNTEAFF
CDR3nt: TGTGCCACCCAACGGGTAATGAACACTGAAGCTTTCTTT

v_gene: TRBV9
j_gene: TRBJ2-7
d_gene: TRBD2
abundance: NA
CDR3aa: CASSVERENVIPNEQYF
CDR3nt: TGTGCCAGCAGCGTAGAGCGGGAGAACGTTATCCCCAACGAGCAGTACTTC

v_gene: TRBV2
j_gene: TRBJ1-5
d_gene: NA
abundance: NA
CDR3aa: CASRERVDQPQHF
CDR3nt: TGTGCCAGCAGAGAACGGGTCGATCAGCCCCAGCATTTT

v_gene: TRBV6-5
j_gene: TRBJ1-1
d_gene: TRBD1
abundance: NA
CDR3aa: CASSYRRGQLNTEAFF
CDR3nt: TGTGCCAGCAGTTACAGGAGGGGACAGTTGAACACTGAAGCTTTCTTT

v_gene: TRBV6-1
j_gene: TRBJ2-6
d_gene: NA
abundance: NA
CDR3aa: CASSRGGVGANVLTF
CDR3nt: TGTGCCAGCAGCAGAGGGGGAGTTGGGGCCAACGTCCTGACTTTC

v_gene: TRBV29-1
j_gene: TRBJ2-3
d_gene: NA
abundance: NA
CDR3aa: CSVISGGLTDTQYF
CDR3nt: TGCAGCGTTATCTCCGGCGGCCTCACAGATACGCAGTATTTT

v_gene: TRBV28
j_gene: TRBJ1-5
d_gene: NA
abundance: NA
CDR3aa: CASSRFPQPQHF
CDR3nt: TGTGCCAGCAGCCGGTTTCCCCAGCCCCAGCATTTT

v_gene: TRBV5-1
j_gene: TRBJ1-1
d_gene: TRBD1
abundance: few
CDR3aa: CASSSGTAYTEAFF
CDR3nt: TGCGCCAGCAGCTCCGGGACAGCCTACACTGAAGCTTTCTTT

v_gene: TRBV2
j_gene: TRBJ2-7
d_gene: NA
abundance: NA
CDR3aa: CASSGAGTLLGEQYF
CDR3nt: TGTGCCAGCAGTGGAGCAGGGACTCTTTTGGGCGAGCAGTACTTC

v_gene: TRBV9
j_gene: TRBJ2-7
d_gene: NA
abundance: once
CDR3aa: CASSVDLVGPYEQYF
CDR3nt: TGTGCCAGCAGCGTAGACCTCGTTGGGCCCTACGAGCAGTACTTC

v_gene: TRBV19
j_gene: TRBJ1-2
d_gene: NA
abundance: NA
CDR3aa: CASTDDSRANYGYTF
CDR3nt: TGTGCCAGTACCGATGACAGTAGGGCTAACTATGGCTACACCTTC

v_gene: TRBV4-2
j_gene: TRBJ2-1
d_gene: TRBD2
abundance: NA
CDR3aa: CASSQASGSSYNEQFF
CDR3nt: TGTGCCAGCAGCCAAGCTAGCGGGAGCTCCTACAATGAGCAGTTCTTC

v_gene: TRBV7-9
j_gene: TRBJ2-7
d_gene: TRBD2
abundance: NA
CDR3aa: CASSLGGGETYEQYF
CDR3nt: TGTGCCAGCAGCTTAGGTGGGGGGGAGACCTACGAGCAGTACTTC

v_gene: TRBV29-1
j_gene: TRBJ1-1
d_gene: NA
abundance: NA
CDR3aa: CSVKTGGLNTEAFF
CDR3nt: TGCAGCGTTAAGACAGGTGGATTGAACACTGAAGCTTTCTTT

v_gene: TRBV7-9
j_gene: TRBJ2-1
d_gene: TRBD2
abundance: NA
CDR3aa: CASSLVQLAGGDEQFF
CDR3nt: TGTGCCAGCAGCTTAGTGCAACTAGCGGGAGGGGATGAGCAGTTCTTC

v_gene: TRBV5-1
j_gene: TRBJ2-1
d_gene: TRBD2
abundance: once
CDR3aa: CASTTSGRGNEQFF
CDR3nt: TGCGCCAGCACTACTAGCGGGAGGGGAAATGAGCAGTTCTTC

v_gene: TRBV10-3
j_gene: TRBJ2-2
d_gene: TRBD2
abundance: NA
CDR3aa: CASGASGGTGELFF
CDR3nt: TGTGCCTCTGGGGCTAGCGGGGGCACCGGGGAGCTGTTTTTT

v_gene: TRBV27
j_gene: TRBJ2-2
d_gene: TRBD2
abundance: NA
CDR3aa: CASSPIPLAGTNTGELFF
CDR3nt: TGTGCCAGCAGTCCAATACCTTTAGCGGGTACGAACACCGGGGAGCTGTTTTTT

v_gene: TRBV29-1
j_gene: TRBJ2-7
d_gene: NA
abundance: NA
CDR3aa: CSVAQNYEQYF
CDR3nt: TGCAGCGTTGCACAGAACTACGAGCAGTACTTC

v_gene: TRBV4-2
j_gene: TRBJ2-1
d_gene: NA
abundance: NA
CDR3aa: CASSQEKRDNEQFF
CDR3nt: TGTGCCAGCAGCCAAGAAAAGCGGGACAATGAGCAGTTCTTC

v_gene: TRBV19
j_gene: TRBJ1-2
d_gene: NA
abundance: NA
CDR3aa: CASLGGLGYTF
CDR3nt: TGTGCCAGCTTAGGAGGGCTCGGCTACACCTTC

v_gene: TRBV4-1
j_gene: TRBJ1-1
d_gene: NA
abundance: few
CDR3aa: CASSQDQARMNTEAFF
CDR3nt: TGCGCCAGCAGCCAAGATCAGGCGAGAATGAACACTGAAGCTTTCTTT

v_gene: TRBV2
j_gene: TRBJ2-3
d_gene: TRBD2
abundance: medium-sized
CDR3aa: CASSEAEFSGRWDTQYF
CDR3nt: TGTGCCAGCAGTGAAGCTGAATTTAGCGGGAGGTGGGATACGCAGTATTTT

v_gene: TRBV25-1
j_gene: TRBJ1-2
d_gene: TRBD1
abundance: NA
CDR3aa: CASRGQGAKGGYTF
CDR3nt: TGTGCCAGCCGGGGACAGGGGGCCAAAGGAGGCTACACCTTC

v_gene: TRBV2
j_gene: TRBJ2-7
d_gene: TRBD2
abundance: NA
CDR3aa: CASSLLAGRVEEQYF
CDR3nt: TGTGCCAGCAGTTTACTAGCGGGAAGGGTCGAAGAGCAGTACTTC

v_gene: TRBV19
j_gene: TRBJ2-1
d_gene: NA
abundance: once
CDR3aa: CASSIVGQNNEQFF
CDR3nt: TGTGCCAGTAGTATAGTGGGCCAAAACAATGAGCAGTTCTTC

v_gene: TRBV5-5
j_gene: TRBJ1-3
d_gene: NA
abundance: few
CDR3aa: CASSPHPLGASGNTIYF
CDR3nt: TGTGCCAGCAGCCCACACCCCCTGGGAGCTAGTGGAAACACCATATATTTT

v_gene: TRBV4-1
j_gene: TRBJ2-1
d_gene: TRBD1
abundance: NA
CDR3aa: CASSQPRDRTNEQFF
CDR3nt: TGCGCCAGCAGCCAACCCCGGGACAGAACCAATGAGCAGTTCTTC

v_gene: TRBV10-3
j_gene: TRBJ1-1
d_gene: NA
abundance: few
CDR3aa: CAISDRNTEAFF
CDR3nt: TGTGCCATCAGTGATAGGAACACTGAAGCTTTCTTT

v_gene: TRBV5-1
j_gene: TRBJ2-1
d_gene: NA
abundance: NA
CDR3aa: CASSLEGILPGNEQFF
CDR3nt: TGCGCCAGCAGCTTGGAGGGGATTCTCCCCGGCAATGAGCAGTTCTTC

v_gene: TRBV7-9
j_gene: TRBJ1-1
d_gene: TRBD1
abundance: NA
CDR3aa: CASRPRDREVTEAFF
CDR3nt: TGTGCCAGCAGACCCCGGGACAGGGAGGTCACTGAAGCTTTCTTT

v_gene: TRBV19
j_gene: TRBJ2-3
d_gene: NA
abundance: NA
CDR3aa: CASSSRGTDTQYF
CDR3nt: TGTGCCAGTAGTAGCCGAGGGACAGATACGCAGTATTTT

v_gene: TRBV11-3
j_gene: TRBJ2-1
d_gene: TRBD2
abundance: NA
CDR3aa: CASSPRTSGSWGTTDEQFF
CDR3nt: TGTGCCAGCAGCCCCCGGACTAGCGGGAGTTGGGGCACTACGGATGAGCAGTTCTTC

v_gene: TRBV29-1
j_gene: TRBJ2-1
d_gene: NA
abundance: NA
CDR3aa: CSVEDSYNEQFF
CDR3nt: TGCAGCGTTGAAGACAGCTACAATGAGCAGTTCTTC

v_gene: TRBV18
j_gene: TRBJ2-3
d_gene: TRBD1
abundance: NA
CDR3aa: CASSPSQGARDTQYF
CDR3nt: TGTGCCAGCTCACCATCCCAGGGGGCGAGAGATACGCAGTATTTT

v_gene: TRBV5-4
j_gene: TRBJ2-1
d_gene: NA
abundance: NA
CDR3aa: CASSLDANEQFF
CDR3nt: TGTGCCAGCAGCTTGGATGCGAATGAGCAGTTCTTC

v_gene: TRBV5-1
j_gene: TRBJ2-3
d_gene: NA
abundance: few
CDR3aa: CASSLGLPTDTQYF
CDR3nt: TGCGCCAGCAGCTTGGGACTTCCCACAGATACGCAGTATTTT